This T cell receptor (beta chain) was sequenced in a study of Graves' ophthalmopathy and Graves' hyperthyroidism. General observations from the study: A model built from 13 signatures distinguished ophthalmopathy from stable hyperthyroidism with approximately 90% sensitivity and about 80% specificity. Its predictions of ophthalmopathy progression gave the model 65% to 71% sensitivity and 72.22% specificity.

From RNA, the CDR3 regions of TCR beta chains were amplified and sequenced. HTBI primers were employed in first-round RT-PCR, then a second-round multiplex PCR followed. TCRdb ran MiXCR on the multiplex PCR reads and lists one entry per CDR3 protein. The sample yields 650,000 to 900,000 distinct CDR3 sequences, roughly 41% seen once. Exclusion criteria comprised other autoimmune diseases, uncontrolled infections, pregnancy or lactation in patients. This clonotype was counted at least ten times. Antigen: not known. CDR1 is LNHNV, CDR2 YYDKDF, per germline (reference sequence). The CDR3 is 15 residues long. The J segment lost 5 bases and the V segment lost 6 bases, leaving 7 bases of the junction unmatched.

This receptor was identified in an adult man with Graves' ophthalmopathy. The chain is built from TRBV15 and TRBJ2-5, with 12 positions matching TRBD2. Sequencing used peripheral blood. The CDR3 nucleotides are TGTGCCACCAGTGGGACTAGCGGGCTCGGGGAGACCCAGTACTTC. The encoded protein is CATSGTSGLGETQYF.